This T cell receptor beta chain is from a study of blood T cell repertoires in COVID-19. Across the whole study: PBMCs, B-cell-depleted T cells, or T cells were the source of the cDNA or gDNA that made up the material.

Recruits, aged about 18 to 95 years, lived in about two dozen US areas. Participants reported their clinical history, and cohort assignment relied on those reports. This CDR3 spans 16 amino acids. Looked up from germline, CDR1 is GTSNPN and CDR2 is SVGIG (reference sequence). Unmatched junction bases numbered 13, after V lost 1 base and J lost 6 bases. TCRdb's table, derived via immunoSEQ multiplex PCR, lists solely in-frame clones and lacks some. The repertoire has 300,000 to 450,000 clones, 88% of them found once; the top ten carry about 1.1%. V usage is TRBV30 and J usage is TRBJ2-3; 7 bases line up with TRBD1. The source is a woman aged 18-29 years who had recovered from COVID-19. Sequences were obtained from PBMCs or T cells enriched from blood (not recorded which). The CDR3 region has the DNA TGTGCCTGGAGTGAGGGGGCAGGGGAAGGGTTGGATACGCAGTATTTT. As protein: CAWSEGAGEGLDTQYF.